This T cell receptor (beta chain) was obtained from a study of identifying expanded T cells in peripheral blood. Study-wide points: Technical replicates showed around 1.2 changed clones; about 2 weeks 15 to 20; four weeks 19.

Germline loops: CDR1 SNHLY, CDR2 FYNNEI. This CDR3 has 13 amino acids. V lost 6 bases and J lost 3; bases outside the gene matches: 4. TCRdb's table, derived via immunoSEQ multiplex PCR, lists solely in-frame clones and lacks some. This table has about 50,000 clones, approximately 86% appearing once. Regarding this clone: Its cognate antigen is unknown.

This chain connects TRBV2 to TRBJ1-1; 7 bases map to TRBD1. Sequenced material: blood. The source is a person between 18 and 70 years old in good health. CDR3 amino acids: CASRNRGDTEAFF. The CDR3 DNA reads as TGTGCCAGCAGGAACAGGGGCGACACTGAAGCTTTCTTT.